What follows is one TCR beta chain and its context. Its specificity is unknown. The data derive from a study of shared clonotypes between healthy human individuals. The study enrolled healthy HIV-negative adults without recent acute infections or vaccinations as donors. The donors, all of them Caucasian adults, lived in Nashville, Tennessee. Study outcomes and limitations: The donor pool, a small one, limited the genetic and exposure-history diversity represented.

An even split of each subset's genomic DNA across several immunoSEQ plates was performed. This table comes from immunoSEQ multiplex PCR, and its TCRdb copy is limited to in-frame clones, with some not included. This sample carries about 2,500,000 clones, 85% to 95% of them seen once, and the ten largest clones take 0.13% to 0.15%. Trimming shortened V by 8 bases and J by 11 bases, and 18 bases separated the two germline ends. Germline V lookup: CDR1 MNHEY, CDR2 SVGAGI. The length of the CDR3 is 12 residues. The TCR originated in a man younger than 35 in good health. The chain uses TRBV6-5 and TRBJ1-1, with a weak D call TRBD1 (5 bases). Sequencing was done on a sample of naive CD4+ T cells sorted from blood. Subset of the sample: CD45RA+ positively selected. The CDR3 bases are TGTGCCAGCGGAGGACCTGTCAAGGGGGCTTTCTTT. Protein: CASGGPVKGAFF.